Listed below are T cell receptor beta chains from one sample, sequenced in a study of human T cells and chemical hapten exposure. MiXCR was run by TCRdb on the RACE reads, yielding one entry per CDR3 protein. This sample carries 28,000 or so distinct CDR3 sequences, about 5.6% of them seen once, and the ten largest clones take around 6%. Specimen: whole blood, collected in connection with sensitization to the hapten diphenylcyclopropenone (DPC). The receptor source for this set is a man between 25 and 39 years old with alopecia areata. Some clones in this sample may be carry-over from other donors' samples. Each CDR3 is given with its conserved first and last residue. A D gene is named only where the DNA matches it firmly. Some rows mark clone size as missing; the rest say once, few, many or name a class of expanded clone.

j_gene: TRBJ2-7; d_gene: NA; abundance: many; v_gene: TRBV12-3/TRBV12-4; CDR3aa: CASSSNYEQYF; CDR3nt: TGTGCCAGCAGCTCCAACTACGAGCAGTACTTC
j_gene: TRBJ2-1; d_gene: NA; abundance: many; v_gene: TRBV4-2; CDR3aa: CASSQEYEQFF; CDR3nt: TGTGCCAGCAGCCAAGAGTATGAGCAGTTCTTC
j_gene: TRBJ2-5; d_gene: NA; abundance: many; v_gene: TRBV2; CDR3aa: CASSDFVAGSQETQYF; CDR3nt: TGTGCCAGCAGTGATTTTGTAGCAGGGTCTCAAGAGACCCAGTACTTC
j_gene: TRBJ2-1; d_gene: TRBD2; abundance: many; v_gene: TRBV28; CDR3aa: CASSSAGGPNEQFF; CDR3nt: TGTGCCAGTTCATCGGCGGGAGGGCCGAATGAGCAGTTCTTC
j_gene: TRBJ2-1; d_gene: NA; abundance: many; v_gene: TRBV12-3/TRBV12-4; CDR3aa: CASTSHNEQFF; CDR3nt: TGTGCCAGCACCAGCCACAATGAGCAGTTCTTC
j_gene: TRBJ2-7; d_gene: TRBD1; abundance: many; v_gene: TRBV7-9; CDR3aa: CASSTTTGSPWEQYF; CDR3nt: TGTGCCAGCAGCACGACGACAGGGTCCCCATGGGAGCAGTACTTC
j_gene: TRBJ1-1; d_gene: NA; abundance: many; v_gene: TRBV6-2/TRBV6-3; CDR3aa: CASSYSSVRSADPADTEAFF; CDR3nt: TGTGCCAGCAGTTACTCGAGTGTCCGCTCGGCAGATCCCGCTGACACTGAAGCTTTCTTT
j_gene: TRBJ2-1; d_gene: NA; abundance: many; v_gene: TRBV12-3/TRBV12-4; CDR3aa: CASSLSSQGNEQFF; CDR3nt: TGTGCCAGCAGTTTATCATCACAGGGCAATGAGCAGTTCTTC
j_gene: TRBJ2-3; d_gene: NA; abundance: many; v_gene: TRBV12-3/TRBV12-4; CDR3aa: CASSFADPDTQYF; CDR3nt: TGTGCCAGCAGTTTCGCAGACCCAGATACGCAGTATTTT
j_gene: TRBJ1-1; d_gene: NA; abundance: many; v_gene: TRBV29-1; CDR3aa: CSVTTVNTEAFF; CDR3nt: TGCAGCGTGACCACGGTGAACACTGAAGCTTTCTTT
j_gene: TRBJ1-6; d_gene: TRBD1; abundance: NA; v_gene: TRBV5-8; CDR3aa: CASSPGQGFRSYNSPLHF; CDR3nt: TGTGCCAGCAGCCCCGGACAGGGCTTCCGCTCCTATAATTCACCCCTCCACTTT
j_gene: TRBJ1-2; d_gene: NA; abundance: many; v_gene: TRBV29-1; CDR3aa: CSVPGGSYGYTF; CDR3nt: TGCAGCGTCCCCGGGGGCTCCTATGGCTACACCTTC
j_gene: TRBJ2-7; d_gene: TRBD2; abundance: many; v_gene: TRBV29-1; CDR3aa: CSVSGVYSYEQYF; CDR3nt: TGCAGCGTTAGCGGGGTCTACTCCTACGAGCAGTACTTC
j_gene: TRBJ2-1; d_gene: NA; abundance: many; v_gene: TRBV27; CDR3aa: CASSPFGYWDNEQFF; CDR3nt: TGTGCCAGCAGTCCTTTTGGGTATTGGGACAATGAGCAGTTCTTC
j_gene: TRBJ2-1; d_gene: NA; abundance: many; v_gene: TRBV20-1; CDR3aa: CSAYTGGLEQFF; CDR3nt: TGCAGTGCATACACGGGGGGCCTTGAGCAGTTCTTC
j_gene: TRBJ2-5; d_gene: NA; abundance: many; v_gene: TRBV3-1; CDR3aa: CASSQKVNQETQYF; CDR3nt: TGTGCCAGCAGCCAAAAGGTCAACCAAGAGACCCAGTACTTC
j_gene: TRBJ2-5; d_gene: TRBD2; abundance: many; v_gene: TRBV6-5; CDR3aa: CASSYQGAGGAETQYF; CDR3nt: TGTGCCAGCAGTTACCAAGGGGCGGGGGGCGCGGAGACCCAGTACTTC